Listed below are T cell receptor beta chains from one sample, sequenced in a study of blood T cell repertoires in COVID-19. Profiling relied on immunoSEQ multiplex PCR, and the TCRdb table lists in-frame clones only, not all of them. The top ten hold 5% to 8.5% of the sample, which has 390,000 or so clones, about 90% seen once. Sequencing was done on a sample of peripheral blood. All receptors come from a man in his late teens or twenties with active or convalescent COVID-19. CDR3s include the opening cysteine and the closing phenylalanine or tryptophan. D genes are given only for firm matches.

j_call v_call d_call cdr3_aa
TRBJ2-7 TRBV3-1/TRBV3-2 . CASSQGAEQYF
TRBJ2-2 TRBV6-6 TRBD2 CASISGGPWTGELFF
TRBJ1-2 TRBV7-2 TRBD1 CASSLALTGGNGYTF
TRBJ1-5 TRBV18 . CASQAGRGSNQPQHF
TRBJ1-1 TRBV28 . CASSLFREGRTEAFF
TRBJ1-5 TRBV2 . CASRKGLAYQPQHF
TRBJ2-2 TRBV9 TRBD2 CASSVALAGDTGELFF
TRBJ1-6 TRBV25-1 TRBD1 CASSEDRPGQYNSPLHF
TRBJ2-7 TRBV9 . CASSPMAAENTYEQYF
TRBJ1-5 TRBV28 . CASSPSSGEGQPQHF
TRBJ1-2 TRBV27 . CASRPSAGTNYGYTF